This TCR beta chain was sequenced during a study of cytomegalovirus exposure and HLA in healthy donors. In the study overall: The 90 to 150 validation repertoires and the roughly 700 first-cohort repertoires shared a platform, a later analysis reported.

Separation from the roughly 670-subject first cohort characterized the roughly 120-subject validation cohort, to which the donors belonged. The repertoire was sequenced with immunoSEQ multiplex PCR; TCRdb's copy has only in-frame clones and lacks some. The sample lists tens of thousands of clones, approximately 95% occurring once. Source material: PBMCs. This receptor was obtained from a woman in her late teens or twenties in good health and CMV-seronegative.

The CDR3 sequence is CASSPGYSSYNEQFF. CDR3 nucleotides: TGTGCCAGCAGTCCGGGATATAGCTCCTACAATGAGCAGTTCTTC. The genes are TRBV27 and TRBJ2-1, with a weak D call TRBD2 (5 bases). Trimming removed 5 bases from V and 0 bases from J, with 11 bases in between. The CDR3 is made up of 15 amino acids. The V gene's germline CDR1 is MNHEY and CDR2 SMNVEV (reference sequence).